Listed here is a single T cell receptor (beta chain). This entry comes from a study of blood T cell repertoires in COVID-19. For the study at large: Samples taken during acute and convalescent COVID-19 were collected in the United States, Italy and Spain. T cells, B-cell-depleted T cells, or PBMCs supplied cDNA or gDNA.

The Seattle site enrolled patients during active infection and followed them longitudinally. The V gene end was trimmed by 4 bases and the J gene end by 4 bases; junction bases not matched to a gene: 10. This CDR3 is 15 amino acids long. Germline CDR1 is SGHNT and CDR2 is YYREEE (reference sequence). Assay: immunoSEQ multiplex PCR; the TCRdb copy retains only in-frame clones and omits some. The sample contains 300,000 to 400,000 clones, over 80% of which appear only once. The V gene is TRBV5-4, the J gene TRBJ1-1, with 7 bases aligning to TRBD1. This TCR came from a woman in her forties or fifties with COVID-19, enrolled during active disease. The sample was peripheral blood. The CDR3 region is CASSARGTVPTEAFF. The CDR3 coding sequence is TGTGCCAGCAGCGCGAGGGGGACAGTCCCCACTGAAGCTTTCTTT.